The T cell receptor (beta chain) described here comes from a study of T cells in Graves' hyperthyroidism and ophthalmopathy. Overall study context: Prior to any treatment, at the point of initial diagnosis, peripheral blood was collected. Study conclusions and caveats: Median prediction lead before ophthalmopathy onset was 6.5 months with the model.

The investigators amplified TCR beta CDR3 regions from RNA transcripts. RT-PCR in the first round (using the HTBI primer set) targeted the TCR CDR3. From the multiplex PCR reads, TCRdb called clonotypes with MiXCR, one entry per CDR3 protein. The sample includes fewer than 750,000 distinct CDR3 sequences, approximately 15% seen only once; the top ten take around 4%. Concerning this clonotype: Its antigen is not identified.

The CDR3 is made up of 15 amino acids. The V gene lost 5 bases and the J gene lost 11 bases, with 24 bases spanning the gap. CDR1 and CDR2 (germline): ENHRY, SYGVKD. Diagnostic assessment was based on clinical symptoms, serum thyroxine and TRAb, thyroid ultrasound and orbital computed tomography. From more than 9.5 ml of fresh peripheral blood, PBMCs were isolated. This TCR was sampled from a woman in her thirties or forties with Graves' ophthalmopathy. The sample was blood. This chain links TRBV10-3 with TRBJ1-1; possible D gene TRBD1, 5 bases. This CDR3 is CAISWTTDSVMGAFF. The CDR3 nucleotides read TGTGCCATCAGTTGGACGACAGACTCGGTCATGGGGGCTTTCTTT.